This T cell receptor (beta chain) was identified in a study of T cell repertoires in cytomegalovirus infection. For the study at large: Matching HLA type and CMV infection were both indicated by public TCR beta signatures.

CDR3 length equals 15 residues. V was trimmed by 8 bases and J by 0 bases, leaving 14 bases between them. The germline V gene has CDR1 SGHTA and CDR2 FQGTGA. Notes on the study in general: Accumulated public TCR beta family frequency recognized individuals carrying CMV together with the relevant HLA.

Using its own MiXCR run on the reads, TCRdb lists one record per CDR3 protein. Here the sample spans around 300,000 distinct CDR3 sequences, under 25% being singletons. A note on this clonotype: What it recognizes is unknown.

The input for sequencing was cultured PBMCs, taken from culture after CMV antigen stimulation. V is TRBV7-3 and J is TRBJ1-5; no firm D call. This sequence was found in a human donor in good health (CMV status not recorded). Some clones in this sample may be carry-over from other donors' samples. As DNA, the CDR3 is TGTGCCAGCCCCACGCCTCCGTATAGCAATCAGCCCCAGCATTTT. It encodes CASPTPPYSNQPQHF. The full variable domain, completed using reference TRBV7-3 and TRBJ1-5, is GAGVSQTPSNKVTEKGKYVELRCDPISGHTALYWYRQSLGQGPEFLIYFQGTGAADDSGLPNDRFFAVRPEGSVSTLKIQRTERGDSAVYLCASPTPPYSNQPQHFGDGTRLSIL.